This TCR beta chain came from a study of T-cell memory formation after mild COVID-19. Whole-study findings and limits: For contracting clones, CD4+ ones sat mainly in CM and EM, CD8+ in EMRA. Still unconfirmed is whether the second-wave clones peaking on day 37 recognized SARS-CoV-2.

As to this clonotype: Its antigen remains unidentified.

Trimming took 7 bases from V and 0 from J, leaving 10 bases between them. Looked up from germline, CDR1 is MNHNY and CDR2 is SVGAGI (reference sequence). CDR3 length: 14 amino acids. Constant-segment primers served in 5'RACE that generated TCR alpha and TCR beta cDNA libraries bearing sample barcodes and UMIs. One entry per CDR3 protein results from TCRdb running MiXCR on the 5' RACE reads. The sample consists of some 150,000 distinct CDR3 sequences, about 5.7% of them appearing once. Sequencing used PBMCs or a T cell subset sorted from them (not recorded which). V gene TRBV6-6 combines with J gene TRBJ1-3; D gene uncertain. This receptor was identified in an adult woman who had mild COVID-19 (a few samples of this study predate the infection). Cell type and time point are not known. The CDR3 region has the DNA TGTGCCAGCAACGAACACAACTCTGGAAACACCATATATTTT. It yields the protein CASNEHNSGNTIYF.